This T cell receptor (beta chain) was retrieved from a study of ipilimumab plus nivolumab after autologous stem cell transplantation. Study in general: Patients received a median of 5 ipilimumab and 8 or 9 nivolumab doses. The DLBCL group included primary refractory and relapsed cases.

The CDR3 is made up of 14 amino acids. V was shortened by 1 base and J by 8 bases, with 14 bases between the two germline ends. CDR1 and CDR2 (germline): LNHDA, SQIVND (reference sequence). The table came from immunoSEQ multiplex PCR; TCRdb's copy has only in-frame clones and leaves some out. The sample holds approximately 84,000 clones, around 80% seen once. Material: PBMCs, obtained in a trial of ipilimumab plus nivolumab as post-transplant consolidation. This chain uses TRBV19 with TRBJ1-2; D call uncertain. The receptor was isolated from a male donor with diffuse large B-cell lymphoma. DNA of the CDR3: TGTGCCAGTAGTATAGGACGTTCCGGGCGAGGCTACACCTTC. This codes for CASSIGRSGRGYTF.